This is a list of T cell receptor beta chains from one sample in a study of healthy donors' naive CD4 and CD8 T cells. TCRdb re-analysed the reads in MiXCR, keeping a single row per CDR3 protein. Among about 180,000 distinct CDR3 sequences listed, around 74% were seen once. Sequenced: naive CD4+ and CD8+ T cells sorted from blood, pooled from several donors. The source is a pool of human donors in good health; the sample pools cells from several healthy donors. The CDR3 runs from the conserved cysteine through the conserved F or W. The D gene is left open where the match is weak. Only some rows state a clone size, as once, few, many or a class for expanded clones.

D gene: NA; J gene: TRBJ1-3; V gene: TRBV30; clone size: NA; CDR3 DNA: TGTGCCTGGAGTGTCGACTGGGCTCCTGGAAACACCATATATTTT; CDR3 protein: CAWSVDWAPGNTIYF
D gene: NA; J gene: TRBJ1-1; V gene: TRBV18; clone size: NA; CDR3 DNA: TGTGCCAGCTCACCTCCTTACACTGAAGCTTTCTTT; CDR3 protein: CASSPPYTEAFF
D gene: TRBD2; J gene: TRBJ2-5; V gene: TRBV6-5; clone size: NA; CDR3 DNA: TGTGCCAGCAGTTATATGGCGGGGGGGGCCTGGGAGACCCAGTACTTC; CDR3 protein: CASSYMAGGAWETQYF
D gene: NA; J gene: TRBJ2-1; V gene: TRBV30; clone size: few; CDR3 DNA: TGTGCCTGGAGTGTACTAGGGAGGGGGCAATACAATGAGCAGTTCTTC; CDR3 protein: CAWSVLGRGQYNEQFF
D gene: NA; J gene: TRBJ2-1; V gene: TRBV29-1; clone size: once; CDR3 DNA: TGCAGCGTTCAGGACTTCGGGAATGAGCAGTTCTTC; CDR3 protein: CSVQDFGNEQFF
D gene: NA; J gene: TRBJ1-2; V gene: TRBV27; clone size: NA; CDR3 DNA: TGTGCCAGCAGTTTCTTCACCATTGGGAGAAACTATGGCTACACCTTC; CDR3 protein: CASSFFTIGRNYGYTF
D gene: NA; J gene: TRBJ2-3; V gene: TRBV6-1; clone size: NA; CDR3 DNA: TGTGCCAGCAAAGAGGGACGGCGCGGAATCACAGATACGCAGTATTTT; CDR3 protein: CASKEGRRGITDTQYF
D gene: TRBD2; J gene: TRBJ2-1; V gene: TRBV4-3; clone size: few; CDR3 DNA: TGCGCCAGCAGCCAAGATTCGTTAGCGGGAGCCTACAATGAGCAGTTCTTC; CDR3 protein: CASSQDSLAGAYNEQFF
D gene: NA; J gene: TRBJ1-6; V gene: TRBV11-2; clone size: NA; CDR3 DNA: TGTGCCAGCAGCTTAACGCAGGGGCAACCCCTCCACTTT; CDR3 protein: CASSLTQGQPLHF
D gene: NA; J gene: TRBJ2-7; V gene: TRBV6-1; clone size: NA; CDR3 DNA: TGTGCCAGCAGTGAACGGTACGAGCAGTACTTC; CDR3 protein: CASSERYEQYF
D gene: TRBD1; J gene: TRBJ2-1; V gene: TRBV19; clone size: NA; CDR3 DNA: TGTGCCAGTGAGAGGACAGGGCAGGGCAATGAGCAGTTCTTC; CDR3 protein: CASERTGQGNEQFF
D gene: NA; J gene: TRBJ2-1; V gene: TRBV12-3/TRBV12-4; clone size: NA; CDR3 DNA: TGTGCCAGCAGACTAGCAGCCCAACGAGTATATGAGCAGTTCTTC; CDR3 protein: CASRLAAQRVYEQFF
D gene: NA; J gene: TRBJ2-1; V gene: TRBV28; clone size: once; CDR3 DNA: TGTGCCAGCTACCGCTCCTACAATGAGCAGTTCTTC; CDR3 protein: CASYRSYNEQFF
D gene: TRBD1; J gene: TRBJ2-7; V gene: TRBV6-5; clone size: NA; CDR3 DNA: TGTGCCAGCAGTCCCCTGACAGGGGGGCCCTACGAGCAGTACTTC; CDR3 protein: CASSPLTGGPYEQYF
D gene: NA; J gene: TRBJ1-2; V gene: TRBV27; clone size: NA; CDR3 DNA: TGTGCCAGCAGTTTAAATCAGGGATATGGCTACACCTTC; CDR3 protein: CASSLNQGYGYTF
D gene: TRBD1; J gene: TRBJ2-7; V gene: TRBV6-6; clone size: NA; CDR3 DNA: TGTGCCAGCAGGGACAGGGTAGCCTACGAGCAGTACTTC; CDR3 protein: CASRDRVAYEQYF
D gene: NA; J gene: TRBJ2-1; V gene: TRBV7-8; clone size: once; CDR3 DNA: TGTGCCAGCAGCTTAGAGGGGCTCCGTGAGCAGTTCTTC; CDR3 protein: CASSLEGLREQFF
D gene: NA; J gene: TRBJ2-5; V gene: TRBV11-2; clone size: NA; CDR3 DNA: TGTGCCAGCAGCTTACTAGGCACTCACGAGACCCAGTACTTC; CDR3 protein: CASSLLGTHETQYF
D gene: NA; J gene: TRBJ1-1; V gene: TRBV19; clone size: NA; CDR3 DNA: TGTGCCAGGTTTGAGTGGGGGAACACTGAAGCTTTCTTT; CDR3 protein: CARFEWGNTEAFF
D gene: NA; J gene: TRBJ2-7; V gene: TRBV6-5; clone size: few; CDR3 DNA: TGTGCCAGCAGTTACTCCGGGATGACGACCTACGAGCAGTACTTC; CDR3 protein: CASSYSGMTTYEQYF
D gene: NA; J gene: TRBJ1-6; V gene: TRBV15; clone size: NA; CDR3 DNA: TGTGCCACCAGCAGAGTGACCCATATTAATTCACCCCTCCACTTT; CDR3 protein: CATSRVTHINSPLHF
D gene: TRBD2; J gene: TRBJ2-1; V gene: TRBV27; clone size: NA; CDR3 DNA: TGTGCCAGCAGCCCTAAGCGACTTAGCGGGGTTTACAATGAGCAGTTCTTC; CDR3 protein: CASSPKRLSGVYNEQFF